Included here is one T cell receptor beta chain sequence, with context. This clonotype was seen at least ten times. The antigen it recognizes is unknown. No base quality values were provided; no much bigger clone lies one nucleotide off. Including the terminal cysteine and phenylalanine, the CDR3 comprises 15 residues. Of all the DNA, just the CDR3 is kept, 45 bases in frame from base 1. Trimming leaves V shorter by 8 bases and J shorter by 6 bases, with the junction holding 14 bases beyond the gene matches. Taken from the germline V gene, the CDR1 and CDR2 loops are MNHNS and SASEGT. The data are from a study of T cells in Graves' hyperthyroidism and ophthalmopathy (dated by TCRdb to between 2019 and 2020). Study-level background: Peripheral blood samples were taken at the time of initial diagnosis, prior to any treatment. The paper reports TCR Vbeta CDR3 sequencing of approximately 140 peripheral blood samples: around 45 ophthalmopathy, fewer than 80 hyperthyroidism and around 17 progressor patients. For training and testing, the roughly 93 patients in the discovery cohort were randomly divided in a 7:3 ratio. After sampling, hyperthyroidism patients received methimazole starting at 30 mg daily, and ophthalmopathy patients received high-dose intravenous methylprednisolone. In more than 5 Graves' hyperthyroidism patients, the study also compared T-cell repertoires from thyroid tissue with T-cell repertoires from blood. To identify distinguishing TCR V-J signatures, a discovery cohort of some 99 patients was used, comprising 43 with Graves' ophthalmopathy and about 59 with stable Graves' hyperthyroidism. Prospective prediction of ophthalmopathy was tested in an independent validation cohort of approximately 19 hyperthyroidism patients and some 17 patients who later progressed to ophthalmopathy.

The TCR beta CDR3 regions were amplified from the RNA transcripts. The TCR CDR3 was subjected to a first round of RT-PCR using the HTBI primer set and the Qiagen OneStep RT-PCR kit. Libraries were constructed in a second round of multiplex PCR, after which size selection and purification were carried out. Sequencing of the libraries was done on an Illumina HiSeq2000 using paired-end 100 bp reads. Under the source paper's analysis protocol: SOAPnuke was used to process the raw data, throwing out any read that contained adapters or uncalled bases, had a mean Phred below 15, or lacked an exact constant-primer or identifier match. High-quality paired reads were merged with COPE v1.2.5, and unique nucleotide sequences were defined as clonotypes. MiTCR v1.1 was used to align clonotypes to the IMGT TRBV, TRBD and TRBJ reference segments. The analysis included only V-J combinations with a frequency above 0.0001, which together covered about 99% of the repertoires. A TCS score was defined as the ratio between F50 (clonal expansion) and ExV (chaos), using BLOSUM62-based TCRdist between CDR3 peptides within each V-J. Welch's t-statistics and random forest reduced some 510 V-J features to some 14, which were used in a naive Bayes classifier (R e1071). The public reads were reprocessed in TCRdb via fastp at Q25 and MiXCR, keeping in-frame beta chains. Rows merge per CDR3 protein into single entries with the most common DNA and genes. These V and J calls derive from TCRdb rather than the authors' analysis. The sample profile shows nearly 600,000 distinct CDR3 sequences; around 14% of them were found once. The top ten clones comprise more than 4.5% of the sample.

Broader findings and caveats from the paper: During validation, the model predicted progression to ophthalmopathy a median of around six months ahead of onset, with almost 71% sensitivity and 72.22% specificity. Blood samples also contained most of the expanded thyroid clonotypes (frequency above 0.001), which suggests that blood repertoires may reflect thyroid immune responses. No statistical method was used to fix the sample size in advance, and group allocation was not hidden from the investigators. A model built on a 13 V-J signature distinguished ophthalmopathy from stable hyperthyroidism, reaching roughly 88% sensitivity and around 81% specificity in cross-validation and 80%/75% in testing.

The hyperthyroidism patients were between 18 and 65 years old and newly diagnosed, with a disease duration of less than 2 months. Patients with uncontrolled infections, other autoimmune diseases, pregnancy or lactation were excluded. Diagnoses relied on clinical symptoms, serum thyroxine and TRAb, thyroid ultrasound and orbital computed tomography. Blood from progressor patients was drawn when they were first diagnosed with hyperthyroidism, before any ophthalmopathy symptoms appeared. PBMCs were isolated from about 10 ml of fresh peripheral blood by Ficoll-Paque density gradient centrifugation. Progressor patients were first diagnosed with Graves' hyperthyroidism and then developed ophthalmopathy during follow-up. Trizol reagent was used to extract total RNA, and RNA quality was then checked on an Agilent 2100 Bioanalyzer.

The sequencing sample was made of blood. The chain couples TRBV6-1 to TRBJ2-3; 7 bases in between match TRBD2. The sequence derives from a woman aged 30 to 39 with Graves' hyperthyroidism that later progressed to Graves' ophthalmopathy. The CDR3 region has the sequence CASQYGGTTDDTQYF. The nucleotide sequence reads TGTGCCAGCCAGTATGGAGGGACTACCGATGATACGCAGTATTTT.